The 5 T cell receptor beta chains presented below share a single source sample, sequenced in a study of T cell responses to AZD1222 COVID-19 vaccine. Assay used: immunoSEQ multiplex PCR; TCRdb lists only in-frame clones, some missing. The data hold approximately 100,000 clones, with just under 90% observed a single time. The sample here was peripheral blood, taken on day 0 of MenACWY control vaccination. These receptors all come from an adult in good health.

The sample holds one count of this clone. J is TRBJ1-5 and V is TRBV5-6; D remains ambiguous. V was shortened by 0 bases and J by 1 base, with 5 bases between the two germline ends. Per germline, CDR1 SGHDT and CDR2 YYEEEE. The CDR3 has 14 amino acids. This CDR3 reads CASSLEGSNQPQHF. The DNA for the CDR3 is TGTGCCAGCAGCTTGGAGGGAAGCAATCAGCCCCAGCATTTT.

The rearrangement joins TRBV9 to TRBJ2-1; D is unclear. The germline V gene encodes CDR1 SGDLS and CDR2 YYNGEE. The germline V and J ends were trimmed by 1 base and 3 bases, with 8 bases remaining between them. The CDR3 covers 14 residues. The CDR3, as DNA: TGTGCCAGCAGCGTATTTGGTTTCTACAATGAGCAGTTCTTC. Its protein product is CASSVFGFYNEQFF.

The chain combines TRBV4-2 with TRBJ2-7, with D unclear. V was pared by 1 base and J by 6 bases, with 4 bases between. The V gene's germline CDR1 is LGHNA and CDR2 YNFKEQ. The length of the CDR3 is 11 residues. The DNA of the CDR3 is TGTGCCAGCAGCCAAGGGGTCGAGCAGTACTTC. It codes for CASSQGVEQYF.

The count of this clone is one. V and J are TRBV5-1 and TRBJ2-5; 7 bases match TRBD1. The germline V gene encodes CDR1 SGHRS and CDR2 YFSETQ. The CDR3 is 13 residues long. The trim removed 4 bases at V and 3 bases at J, leaving 3 bases unmatched. Here the CDR3 reads CASSTGTEETQYF. CDR3 DNA sequence: TGCGCCAGCAGCACCGGGACAGAAGAGACCCAGTACTTC.

This sequence joins TRBV5-1 and TRBJ1-5; D possibly corresponds to TRBD1 (6 bases). V lost 0 bases, J lost 9 bases, and 16 bases lay in between. The CDR3 sequence is 15 residues long. Germline V gene data show CDR1 as SGHRS and CDR2 as YFSETQ. CDR3 residues: CASSLGQAGAGPQHF. In DNA, the CDR3 is TGCGCCAGCAGCTTGGGACAGGCAGGAGCTGGGCCCCAGCATTTT.